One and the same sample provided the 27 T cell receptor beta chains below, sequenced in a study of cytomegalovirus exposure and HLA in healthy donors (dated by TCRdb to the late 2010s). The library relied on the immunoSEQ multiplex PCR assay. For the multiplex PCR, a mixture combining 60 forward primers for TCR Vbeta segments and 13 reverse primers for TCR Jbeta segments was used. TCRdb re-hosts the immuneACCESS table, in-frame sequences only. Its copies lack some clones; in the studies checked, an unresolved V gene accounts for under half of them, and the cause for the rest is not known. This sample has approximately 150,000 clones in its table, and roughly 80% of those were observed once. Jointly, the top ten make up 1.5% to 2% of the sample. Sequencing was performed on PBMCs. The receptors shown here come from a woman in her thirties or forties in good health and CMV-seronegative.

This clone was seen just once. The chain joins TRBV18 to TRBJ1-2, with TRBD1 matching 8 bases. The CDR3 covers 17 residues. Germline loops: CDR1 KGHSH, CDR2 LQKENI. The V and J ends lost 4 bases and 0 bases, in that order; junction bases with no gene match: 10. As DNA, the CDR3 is TGTGCCAGCTCACAGACGGATTACAGGGGGACTAACTATGGCTACACCTTC. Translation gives CASSQTDYRGTNYGYTF.

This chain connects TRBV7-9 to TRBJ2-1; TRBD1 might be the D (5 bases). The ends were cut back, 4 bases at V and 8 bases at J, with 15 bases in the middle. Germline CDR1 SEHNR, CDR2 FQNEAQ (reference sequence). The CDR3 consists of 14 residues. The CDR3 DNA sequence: TGTGCCAGCAGCTCGCCCGTCACGACAGATGAGCAGTTCTTC. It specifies CASSSPVTTDEQFF.

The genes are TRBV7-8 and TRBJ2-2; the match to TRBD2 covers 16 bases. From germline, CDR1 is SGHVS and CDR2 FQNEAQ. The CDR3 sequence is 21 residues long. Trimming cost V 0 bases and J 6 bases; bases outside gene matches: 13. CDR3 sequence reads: CASSLARGLGTSGRVPGELFF. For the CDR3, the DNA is TGTGCCAGCAGCTTAGCGAGGGGGCTAGGGACTAGCGGGAGGGTCCCCGGGGAGCTGTTTTTT.

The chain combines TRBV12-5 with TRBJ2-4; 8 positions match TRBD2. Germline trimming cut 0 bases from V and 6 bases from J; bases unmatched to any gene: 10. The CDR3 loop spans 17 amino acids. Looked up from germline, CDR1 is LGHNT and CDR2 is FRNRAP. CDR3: CASGLVAGGPSRNIQYF. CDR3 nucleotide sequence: TGTGCTAGTGGTTTGGTGGCGGGAGGCCCGTCCCGAAACATTCAGTACTTC.

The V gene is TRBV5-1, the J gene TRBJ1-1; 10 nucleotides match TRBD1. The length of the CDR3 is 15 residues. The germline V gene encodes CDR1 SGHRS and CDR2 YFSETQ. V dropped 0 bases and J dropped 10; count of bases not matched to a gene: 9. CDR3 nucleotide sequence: TGCGCCAGCAGCTTGGCCGGGACAGGGGAGGGAGCAGCTTTCTTT. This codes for CASSLAGTGEGAAFF.

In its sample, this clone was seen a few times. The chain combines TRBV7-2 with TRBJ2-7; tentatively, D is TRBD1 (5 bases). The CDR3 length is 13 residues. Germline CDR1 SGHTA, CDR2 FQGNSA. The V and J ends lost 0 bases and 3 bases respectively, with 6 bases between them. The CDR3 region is CASSLARVYEQYF. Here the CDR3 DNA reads TGTGCCAGCAGCTTAGCCAGGGTCTACGAGCAGTACTTC.

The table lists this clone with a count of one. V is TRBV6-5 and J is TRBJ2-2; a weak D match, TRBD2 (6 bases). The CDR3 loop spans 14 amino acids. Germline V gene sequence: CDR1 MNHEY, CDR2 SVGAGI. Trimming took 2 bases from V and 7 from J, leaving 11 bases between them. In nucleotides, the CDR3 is TGTGCCAGCAGTTACGGCGGGGTTTACGGGGAGCTGTTTTTT. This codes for CASSYGGVYGELFF.

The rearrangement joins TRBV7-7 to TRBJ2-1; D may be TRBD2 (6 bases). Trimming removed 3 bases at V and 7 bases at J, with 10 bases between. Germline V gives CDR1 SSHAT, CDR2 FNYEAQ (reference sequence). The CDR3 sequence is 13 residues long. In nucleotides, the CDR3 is TGTGCCAGCAGCTTTCGCGGAGGGAATGAGCAGTTCTTC. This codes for CASSFRGGNEQFF.

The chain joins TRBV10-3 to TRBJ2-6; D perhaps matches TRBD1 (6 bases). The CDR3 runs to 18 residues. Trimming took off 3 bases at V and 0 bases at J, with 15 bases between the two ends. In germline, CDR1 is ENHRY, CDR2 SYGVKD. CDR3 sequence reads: CAISDPDSQPSGANVLTF. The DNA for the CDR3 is TGTGCCATCAGTGACCCGGACAGCCAACCCTCTGGGGCCAACGTCCTGACTTTC.

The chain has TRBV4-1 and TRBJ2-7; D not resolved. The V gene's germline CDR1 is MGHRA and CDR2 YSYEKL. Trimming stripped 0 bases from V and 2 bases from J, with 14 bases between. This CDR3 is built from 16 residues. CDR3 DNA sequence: TGCGCCAGCAGCCAAGATGCCAGGCTGTCCGCCTACGAGCAGTACTTC. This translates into CASSQDARLSAYEQYF.

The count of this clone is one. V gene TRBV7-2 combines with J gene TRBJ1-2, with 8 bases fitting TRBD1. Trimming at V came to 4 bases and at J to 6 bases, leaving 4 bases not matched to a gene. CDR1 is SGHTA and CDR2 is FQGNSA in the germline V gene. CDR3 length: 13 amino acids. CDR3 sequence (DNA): TGTACCAGCAGCTCGGACAGGGAAGATGGCTACACCTTC. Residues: CTSSSDREDGYTF.

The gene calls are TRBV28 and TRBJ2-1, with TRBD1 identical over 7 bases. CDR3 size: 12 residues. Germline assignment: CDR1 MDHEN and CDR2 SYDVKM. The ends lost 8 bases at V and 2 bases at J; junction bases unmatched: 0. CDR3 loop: CASGTAYNEQFF. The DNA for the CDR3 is TGTGCCAGCGGGACAGCCTACAATGAGCAGTTCTTC.

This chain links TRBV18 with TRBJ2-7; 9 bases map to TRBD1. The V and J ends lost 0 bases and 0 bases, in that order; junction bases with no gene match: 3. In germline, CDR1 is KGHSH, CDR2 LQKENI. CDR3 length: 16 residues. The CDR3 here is CASSPPGQGSSYEQYF. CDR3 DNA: TGTGCCAGCTCACCACCTGGACAGGGGAGCTCCTACGAGCAGTACTTC.

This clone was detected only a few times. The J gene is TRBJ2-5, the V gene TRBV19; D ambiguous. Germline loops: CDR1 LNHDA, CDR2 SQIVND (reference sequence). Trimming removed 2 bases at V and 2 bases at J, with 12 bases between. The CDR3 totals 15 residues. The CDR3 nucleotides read TGTGCCAGTAGTATACTCACGGCAGGACAAGAGACCCAGTACTTC. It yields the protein CASSILTAGQETQYF. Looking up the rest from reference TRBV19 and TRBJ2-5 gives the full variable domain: DGGITQSPKYLFRKEGQNVTLSCEQNLNHDAMYWYRQDPGQGLRLIYYSQIVNDFQKGDIAEGYSVSREKKESFPLTVTSAQKNPTAFYLCASSILTAGQETQYFGPGTRLLVL.

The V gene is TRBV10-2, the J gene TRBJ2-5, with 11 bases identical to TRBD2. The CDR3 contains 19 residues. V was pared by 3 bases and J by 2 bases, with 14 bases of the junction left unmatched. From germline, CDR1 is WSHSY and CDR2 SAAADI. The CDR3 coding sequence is TGCGCCAGCAGTGATTTTCGAGGCCCCTTAGCGGGAGGGCAAGAGACCCAGTACTTC. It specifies CASSDFRGPLAGGQETQYF.

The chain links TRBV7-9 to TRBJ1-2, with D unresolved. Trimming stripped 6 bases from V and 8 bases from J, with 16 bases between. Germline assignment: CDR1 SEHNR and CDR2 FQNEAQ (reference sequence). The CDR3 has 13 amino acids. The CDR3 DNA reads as TGTGCCAGCAGGCGGGGAGGGCTTGAAGGCTACACCTTC. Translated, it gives CASRRGGLEGYTF. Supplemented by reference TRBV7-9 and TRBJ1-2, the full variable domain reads DTGVSQNPRHKITKRGQNVTFRCDPISEHNRLYWYRQTLGQGPEFLTYFQNEAQLEKSRLLSDRFSAERPKGSFSTLEIQRTEQGDSAMYLCASRRGGLEGYTFGSGTRLTVV.

The CDR3 bases are TGTGCCAGCAGCCAAACCGCTTACACCAGGGACACCATATATTTT. It yields the protein CASSQTAYTRDTIYF. The J gene is TRBJ1-3, the V gene TRBV6-5; the D gene is possibly TRBD1 (5 bases). Trimming removed 6 bases at V and 8 bases at J, with 20 bases between. This CDR3 region has 15 residues. Germline lookup yields CDR1 MNHEY and CDR2 SVGAGI.

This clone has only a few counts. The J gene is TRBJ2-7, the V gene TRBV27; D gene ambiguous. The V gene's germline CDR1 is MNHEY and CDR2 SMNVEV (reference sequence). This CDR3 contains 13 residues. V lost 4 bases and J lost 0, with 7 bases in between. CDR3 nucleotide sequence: TGTGCCAGCAGTTCCCCCCTCTCCTACGAGCAGTACTTC. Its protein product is CASSSPLSYEQYF.

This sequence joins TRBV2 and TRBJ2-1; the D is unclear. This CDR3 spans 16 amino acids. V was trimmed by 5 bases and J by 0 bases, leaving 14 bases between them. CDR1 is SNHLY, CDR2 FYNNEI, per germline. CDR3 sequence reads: CASSSVGRSSYNEQFF. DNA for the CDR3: TGTGCCAGCAGTTCGGTCGGCCGGAGCTCCTACAATGAGCAGTTCTTC.

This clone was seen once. CDR3: CASSIPAGVRTEAFF. As DNA, the CDR3 is TGTGCCAGTAGTATTCCGGCAGGGGTTCGCACTGAAGCTTTCTTT. The chain has TRBV19 and TRBJ1-1, with a possible D match to TRBD1 (6 bases). Trimming left V 3 bases short and J 4 bases short, with 15 bases between. Germline-derived CDR1 and CDR2 are LNHDA and SQIVND (reference sequence). There are 15 residues in the CDR3.

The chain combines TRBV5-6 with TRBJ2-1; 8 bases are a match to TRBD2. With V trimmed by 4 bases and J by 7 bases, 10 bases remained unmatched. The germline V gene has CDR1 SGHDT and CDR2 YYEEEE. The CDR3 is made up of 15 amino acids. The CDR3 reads CASSNEREFSNEQFF. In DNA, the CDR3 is TGTGCCAGCAGCAACGAGCGGGAGTTCAGTAATGAGCAGTTCTTC.

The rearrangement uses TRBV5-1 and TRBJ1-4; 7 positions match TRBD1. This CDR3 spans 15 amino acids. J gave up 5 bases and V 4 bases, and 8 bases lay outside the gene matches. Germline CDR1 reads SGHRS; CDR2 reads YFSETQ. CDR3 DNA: TGCGCCAGCAGCCTCTCACAGGGGAGGAATGAAAAACTGTTTTTT. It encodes CASSLSQGRNEKLFF.

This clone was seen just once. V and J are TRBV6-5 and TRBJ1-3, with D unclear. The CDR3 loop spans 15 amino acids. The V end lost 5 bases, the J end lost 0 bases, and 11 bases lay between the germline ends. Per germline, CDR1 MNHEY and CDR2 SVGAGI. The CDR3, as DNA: TGTGCCAGCAGTACGCCCGATAGCTCTGGAAACACCATATATTTT. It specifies CASSTPDSSGNTIYF.

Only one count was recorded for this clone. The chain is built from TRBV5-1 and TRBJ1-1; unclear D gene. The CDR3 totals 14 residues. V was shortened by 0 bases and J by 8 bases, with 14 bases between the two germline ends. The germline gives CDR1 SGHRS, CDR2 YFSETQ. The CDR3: CASSLEAVQREAFF. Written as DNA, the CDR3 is TGCGCCAGCAGCTTGGAGGCGGTTCAGAGAGAAGCTTTCTTT.

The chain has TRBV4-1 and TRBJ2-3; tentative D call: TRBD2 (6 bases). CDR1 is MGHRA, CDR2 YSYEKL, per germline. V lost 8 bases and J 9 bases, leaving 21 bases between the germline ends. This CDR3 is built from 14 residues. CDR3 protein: CASSLLGGLETQYF. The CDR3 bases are TGCGCCAGCTCGCTCCTTGGGGGGTTAGAGACGCAGTATTTT.

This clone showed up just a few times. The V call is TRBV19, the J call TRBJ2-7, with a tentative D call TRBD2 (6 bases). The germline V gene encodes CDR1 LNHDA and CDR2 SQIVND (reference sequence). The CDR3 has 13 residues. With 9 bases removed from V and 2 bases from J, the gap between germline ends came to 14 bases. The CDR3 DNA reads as TGTGCCAGCCTAAGGGAGGTCCCCTACGAGCAGTACTTC. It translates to CASLREVPYEQYF.

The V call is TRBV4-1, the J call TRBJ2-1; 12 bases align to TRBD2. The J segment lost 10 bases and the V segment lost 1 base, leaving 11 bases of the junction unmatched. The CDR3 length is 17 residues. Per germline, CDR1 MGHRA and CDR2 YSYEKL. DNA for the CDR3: TGCGCCAGCAGCCAAGGAGGGCTAGCGGGGGGGCCCGGGGAGCAGTTCTTC. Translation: CASSQGGLAGGPGEQFF.